These 20 T cell receptor beta chains share one sample of origin, sequenced in a study of shared clonotypes between healthy human individuals. Libraries were prepared by immunoSEQ multiplex PCR; TCRdb keeps only in-frame clonotypes and omits some of them. The table includes around 320,000 clones, 87% detected once. Input material: memory CD8+ T cells sorted from blood. Subset meaning: CD45RO+ cells pooled with CCR7-negative TemRA cells. The origin of the receptors is a man in his late teens or twenties in good health.

The chain carries TRBV6-1 and TRBJ2-7; D not resolved. Germline V gene data show CDR1 as MNHNS and CDR2 as SASEGT. V gave up 6 bases and J gave up 1 base, with 16 bases separating them. The CDR3 totals 15 residues. CDR3 nucleotide sequence: TGTGCCAGCAGGGCCGGGTCCCGCCCTTCCTACGAGCAGTACTTC. Translated, it gives CASRAGSRPSYEQYF.

The J gene is TRBJ2-3, the V gene TRBV10-2; 8 bases are a match to TRBD2. Germline V lookup: CDR1 WSHSY, CDR2 SAAADI. This CDR3 is built from 14 residues. J gave up 1 base and V 7 bases, and 4 bases lay outside the gene matches. CDR3 in DNA: TGCGCCAGCACACTCGGGGGGGGCACAGATACGCAGTATTTT. It yields the protein CASTLGGGTDTQYF.

The V and J genes are TRBV7-3 and TRBJ2-5; D may be TRBD2 (6 bases). The CDR3 totals 15 residues. V gave up 0 bases and J gave up 4 bases, with 12 bases separating them. From germline, CDR1 is SGHTA and CDR2 FQGTGA. In nucleotides, the CDR3 is TGTGCCAGCAGCTTAACGGCGGGGCTAGGAGAGACCCAGTACTTC. This gives the protein CASSLTAGLGETQYF. Variable domain in full (rest from reference TRBV7-3 and TRBJ2-5): GAGVSQTPSNKVTEKGKYVELRCDPISGHTALYWYRQSLGQGPEFLIYFQGTGAADDSGLPNDRFFAVRPEGSVSTLKIQRTERGDSAVYLCASSLTAGLGETQYFGPGTRLLVL.

The V and J genes are TRBV6-5 and TRBJ1-1; 7 positions match TRBD1. This CDR3 spans 14 amino acids. Trimming cost V 4 bases and J 4 bases; bases outside gene matches: 6. Germline V CDR1 and CDR2: MNHEY, SVGAGI. The CDR3 reads CASSFQGEGTEAFF. CDR3 nucleotides: TGTGCCAGCAGTTTCCAGGGGGAGGGCACTGAAGCTTTCTTT.

This clone was observed once. The chain carries TRBV27 and TRBJ1-6; weak D call: TRBD1 (5 bases). CDR1 is MNHEY and CDR2 is SMNVEV in the germline V gene (reference sequence). The CDR3 contains 13 residues. Trimming shortened V by 6 bases and J by 9 bases, and 12 bases separated the two germline ends. The CDR3 sequence: CASSQGAFSPLHF. CDR3 DNA: TGTGCCAGCAGCCAGGGCGCGTTTTCACCCCTCCACTTT.

The chain couples TRBV12-5 to TRBJ2-5; TRBD2 agrees at 7 bases. Trimming cost V 2 bases and J 5 bases; bases outside gene matches: 8. The germline V gene encodes CDR1 LGHNT and CDR2 FRNRAP. CDR3 size: 15 residues. The CDR3 coding sequence is TGTGCTAGTGGTTTGCAAAACGGGGGGTACGAGACCCAGTACTTC. Its protein is CASGLQNGGYETQYF.

V and J are TRBV4-3 and TRBJ1-4; 8 nucleotides match TRBD1. Germline CDR1 LGHNA, CDR2 YSLEER. The CDR3 has 15 residues. With 2 bases clipped from V and 5 bases from J, the junction kept 4 bases outside the gene matches. CDR3 DNA: TGCGCCAGCAGCCAAAGACAGGGGCCCAATGAAAAACTGTTTTTT. It codes for CASSQRQGPNEKLFF.

J is TRBJ2-7 and V is TRBV27, with TRBD1 as a possible D gene (6 bases). The CDR3 contains 14 residues. Trimming cost V 4 bases and J 2 bases, with 12 bases left between them. Germline-derived CDR1 and CDR2 are MNHEY and SMNVEV (reference sequence). The CDR3 loop is CASSYSGAPYEQYF. In DNA form, the CDR3 reads TGTGCCAGCAGTTATTCAGGGGCACCCTACGAGCAGTACTTC.

The chain uses TRBV7-9 and TRBJ2-5; D gene ambiguous. V was shortened by 4 bases and J by 6 bases, with 18 bases between the two germline ends. The CDR3 is 15 residues long. Germline CDR1 SEHNR, CDR2 FQNEAQ (reference sequence). CDR3 residues: CASSSLGKGSQTQYF. The CDR3 nucleotides are TGTGCCAGCAGCTCTCTCGGAAAGGGTTCGCAGACCCAGTACTTC.

The J gene is TRBJ2-1, the V gene TRBV2, with a tentative D call TRBD2 (6 bases). This CDR3 is 17 amino acids long. V was clipped by 6 bases and J by 0 bases, with 18 bases between them. The germline V gene has CDR1 SNHLY and CDR2 FYNNEI. DNA of the CDR3: TGTGCCAGCAGATTCACGGGACTCCAGAGCTCCTACAATGAGCAGTTCTTC. It specifies CASRFTGLQSSYNEQFF.

The rearrangement joins TRBV7-2 to TRBJ1-2; D unresolved. V was clipped by 0 bases and J by 2 bases, with 7 bases between them. The germline gives CDR1 SGHTA, CDR2 FQGNSA. The CDR3 spans 14 residues. The CDR3 is CASSLALGNYGYTF. CDR3 in DNA: TGTGCCAGCAGCTTAGCTCTGGGGAACTATGGCTACACCTTC.

The chain couples TRBV13 to TRBJ2-7; the match to TRBD2 covers 14 bases. J was trimmed by 2 bases and V by 1 base; bases with no gene match: 4. The CDR3 has 17 residues. Germline CDR1 reads PRHDT; CDR2 reads FYEKMQ (reference sequence). Here the CDR3 reads CASSLEGLAGAPYEQYF. CDR3 DNA: TGTGCCAGCAGCTTAGAGGGACTAGCGGGAGCCCCCTACGAGCAGTACTTC. Using reference TRBV13 and TRBJ2-7 for the parts outside the CDR3, the full variable domain is AAGVIQSPRHLIKEKRETATLKCYPIPRHDTVYWYQQGPGQDPQFLISFYEKMQSDKGSIPDRFSAQQFSDYHSELNMSSLELGDSALYFCASSLEGLAGAPYEQYFGPGTRLTVT.

The genes are TRBV5-1 and TRBJ2-1; no clear D. CDR1 and CDR2 (germline): SGHRS, YFSETQ. The length of the CDR3 is 14 residues. V lost 2 bases and J lost 0, with 6 bases in between. CDR3 sequence: CASSFYGSYNEQFF. The CDR3 DNA reads TGCGCCAGCAGCTTCTACGGCTCCTACAATGAGCAGTTCTTC.

This chain joins TRBV9 and TRBJ1-2, with D hard to call. The CDR3 totals 13 residues. The ends were cut back, 2 bases at V and 2 bases at J, with 7 bases in the middle. CDR1 and CDR2 (germline): SGDLS, YYNGEE. As DNA, the CDR3 is TGTGCCAGCAGCGTGAGTCGGAACTATGGCTACACCTTC. This translates into CASSVSRNYGYTF. The variable domain in full, completed from reference TRBV9 and TRBJ1-2, reads DSGVTQTPKHLITATGQRVTLRCSPRSGDLSVYWYQQSLDQGLQFLIQYYNGEERAKGNILERFSAQQFPDLHSELNLSSLELGDSALYFCASSVSRNYGYTFGSGTRLTVV.

V usage is TRBV10-1 and J usage is TRBJ1-1; no definite D call. CDR1 is WNHNN and CDR2 is SYGVQD in the germline V gene (reference sequence). The CDR3 is 13 residues long. V was pared by 3 bases and J by 0 bases, with 5 bases between. The CDR3 region is CASSDGLNTEAFF. In DNA form, the CDR3 reads TGCGCCAGCAGTGACGGATTGAACACTGAAGCTTTCTTT.

This clone came up a few times. The V gene is TRBV4-3, the J gene TRBJ2-3; TRBD2 agrees at 14 bases. Germline V gene lookup returns CDR1 LGHNA and CDR2 YSLEER. This CDR3 has 20 amino acids. The junction had 15 bases not matched to a gene; V was cut back by 1 base and J by 6 bases. The CDR3 protein is CASSQVLPGLAGVASDTQYF. In DNA, the CDR3 is TGCGCCAGCAGCCAAGTCTTACCGGGACTAGCGGGAGTAGCCTCCGATACGCAGTATTTT.

The J gene is TRBJ2-2, the V gene TRBV13; possibly TRBD2 for D (5 bases). Trimming pared 1 base from V and 4 bases from J, leaving 19 bases between. This CDR3 comprises 18 residues. Germline-derived CDR1 and CDR2 are PRHDT and FYEKMQ (reference sequence). CDR3 sequence reads: CASSLARKRARGTGELFF. The DNA of the CDR3 is TGTGCCAGCAGCTTAGCCCGAAAGCGCGCTCGGGGCACCGGGGAGCTGTTTTTT.

The chain joins TRBV7-6 to TRBJ1-1; 8 bases are a match to TRBD1. The germline CDR1 and CDR2 sequences are SGHVS and FNYEAQ. The CDR3 covers 14 residues. V was clipped by 6 bases and J by 6 bases; unmatched bases: 9. The CDR3 sequence: CASSSGQGGPEAFF. The CDR3 DNA reads as TGTGCCAGCAGTAGCGGACAGGGAGGCCCTGAAGCTTTCTTT.

The V call is TRBV10-1, the J call TRBJ1-2; D is possibly TRBD1 (5 bases). The germline V and J ends were trimmed by 2 bases and 7 bases, with 20 bases remaining between them. This CDR3 has 16 residues. Germline loops: CDR1 WNHNN, CDR2 SYGVQD (reference sequence). The DNA of the CDR3 is TGCGCCAGCAGTGAGAGACAGCTCACTGATTGGTGTGGCTACACCTTC. Residues: CASSERQLTDWCGYTF.

The genes are TRBV25-1 and TRBJ2-1; no firm D call. This CDR3 comprises 13 residues. Germline V gene sequence: CDR1 MGHDK, CDR2 SYGVNS. V lost 4 bases and J 2 bases, leaving 6 bases between the germline ends. The CDR3 here is CASSVSTYNEQFF. The CDR3 nucleotides read TGTGCCAGCAGTGTTTCAACCTACAATGAGCAGTTCTTC.